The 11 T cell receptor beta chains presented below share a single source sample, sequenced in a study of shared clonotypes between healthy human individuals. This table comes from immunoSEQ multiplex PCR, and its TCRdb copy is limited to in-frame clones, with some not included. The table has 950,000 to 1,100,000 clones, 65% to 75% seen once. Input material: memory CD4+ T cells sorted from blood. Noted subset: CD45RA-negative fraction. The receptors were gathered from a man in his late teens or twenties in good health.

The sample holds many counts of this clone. CDR3 protein: CASSPGQGANEQYF. CDR3 coding DNA: TGTGCCAGCAGCCCCGGACAGGGGGCCAACGAGCAGTACTTC. This chain connects TRBV7-9 to TRBJ2-7; 11 bases align to TRBD1. V lost 5 bases and J lost 5; bases outside the gene matches: 5. This CDR3 spans 14 amino acids. Germline V lookup: CDR1 SEHNR, CDR2 FQNEAQ (reference sequence).

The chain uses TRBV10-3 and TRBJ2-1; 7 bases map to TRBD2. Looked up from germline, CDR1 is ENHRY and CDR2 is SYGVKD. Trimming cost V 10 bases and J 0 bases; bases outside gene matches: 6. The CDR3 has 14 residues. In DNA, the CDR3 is TGTGCCAACGCCCGCGGGAGCTCCTACAATGAGCAGTTCTTC. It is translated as CANARGSSYNEQFF.

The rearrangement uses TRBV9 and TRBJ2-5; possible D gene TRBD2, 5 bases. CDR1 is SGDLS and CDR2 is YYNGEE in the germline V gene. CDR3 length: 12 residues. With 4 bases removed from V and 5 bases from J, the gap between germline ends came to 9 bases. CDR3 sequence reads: CASSPSGETQYF. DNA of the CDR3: TGTGCCAGCAGCCCGTCGGGGGAGACCCAGTACTTC.

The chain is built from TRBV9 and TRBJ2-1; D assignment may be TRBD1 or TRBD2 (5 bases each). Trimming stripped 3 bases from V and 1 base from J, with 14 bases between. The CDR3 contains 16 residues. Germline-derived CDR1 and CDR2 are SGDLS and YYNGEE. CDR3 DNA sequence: TGTGCCAGCAGCGGAGGGGCCTCTGGGTCCTACAATGAGCAGTTCTTC. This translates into CASSGGASGSYNEQFF.

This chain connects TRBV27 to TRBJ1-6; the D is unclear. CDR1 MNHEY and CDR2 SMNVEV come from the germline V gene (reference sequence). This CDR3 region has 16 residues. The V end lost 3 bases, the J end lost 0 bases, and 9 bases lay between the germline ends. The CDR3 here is CASSFVPPSYNSPLHF. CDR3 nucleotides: TGTGCCAGCAGTTTTGTGCCCCCCTCCTATAATTCACCCCTCCACTTT.

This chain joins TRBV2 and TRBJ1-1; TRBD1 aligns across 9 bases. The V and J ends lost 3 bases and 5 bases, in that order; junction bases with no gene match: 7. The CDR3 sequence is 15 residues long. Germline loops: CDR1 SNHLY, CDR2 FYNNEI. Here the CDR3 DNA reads TGTGCCAGCAGTGAGCTACAGGGGGCGAATACTGAAGCTTTCTTT. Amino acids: CASSELQGANTEAFF.

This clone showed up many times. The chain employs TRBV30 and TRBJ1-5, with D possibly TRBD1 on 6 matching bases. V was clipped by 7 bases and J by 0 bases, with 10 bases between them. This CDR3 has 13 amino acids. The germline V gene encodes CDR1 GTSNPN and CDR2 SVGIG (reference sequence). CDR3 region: CASQGTSNQPQHF. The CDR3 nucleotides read TGTGCCTCTCAGGGGACTAGCAATCAGCCCCAGCATTTT.

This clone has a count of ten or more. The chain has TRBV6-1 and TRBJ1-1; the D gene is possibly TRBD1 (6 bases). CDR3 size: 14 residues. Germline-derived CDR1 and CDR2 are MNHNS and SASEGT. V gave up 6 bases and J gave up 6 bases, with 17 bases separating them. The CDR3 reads CASSDNTGTAEAFF. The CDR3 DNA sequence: TGTGCCAGCAGCGATAATACAGGGACCGCTGAAGCTTTCTTT.

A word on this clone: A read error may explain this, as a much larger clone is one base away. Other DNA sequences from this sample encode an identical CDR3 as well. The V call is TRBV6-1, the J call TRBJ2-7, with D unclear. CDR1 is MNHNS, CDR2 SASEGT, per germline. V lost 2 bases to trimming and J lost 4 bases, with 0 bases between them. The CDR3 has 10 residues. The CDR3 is CASSEYEQYF. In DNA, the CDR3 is TGTGCCAGCAGTGAATACGAGCAGTACTTC.

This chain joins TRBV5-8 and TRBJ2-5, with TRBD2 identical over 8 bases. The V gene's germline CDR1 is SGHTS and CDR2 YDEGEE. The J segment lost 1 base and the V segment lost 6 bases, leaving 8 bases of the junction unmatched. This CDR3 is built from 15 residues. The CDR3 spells CASNYGTRGQETQYF. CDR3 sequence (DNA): TGTGCCAGCAACTACGGGACTAGGGGCCAAGAGACCCAGTACTTC.

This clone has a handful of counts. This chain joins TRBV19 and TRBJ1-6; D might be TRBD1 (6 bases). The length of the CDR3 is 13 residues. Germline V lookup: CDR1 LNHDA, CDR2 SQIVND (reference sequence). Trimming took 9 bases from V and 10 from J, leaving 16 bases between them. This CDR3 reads CASREGGNSPLHF. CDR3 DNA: TGTGCCAGCCGTGAGGGGGGAAACTCACCCCTCCACTTT.